A selection of T cell receptor beta chains follows, all from one sample in a study of somatic mutations in cytotoxic T cells in rheumatoid arthritis. Here immunoSEQ multiplex PCR was the method, and the copy in TCRdb shows in-frame clones only, minus some. The data show about 5,000 clones, approximately 78% seen once. Sequencing used CD8+ T cells sorted from blood. The origin of the receptors is an adult with rheumatoid arthritis. CDR3s include the opening cysteine and the closing phenylalanine or tryptophan. Each record gives: J gene, clone size, V gene, D gene, CDR3 DNA, CDR3 protein. The D gene is left open where the match is weak. Clone sizes are given selectively: once, few, many, or a class where the clone is expanded.

j_call: TRBJ2-3; clone_size: -; v_call: TRBV28; d_call: TRBD2; cdr3_nt: TGTGCCAGCAGTTTTCCCGCCACTAGCGGGGGAGAGGATACGCAGTATTTT; cdr3_aa: CASSFPATSGGEDTQYF
j_call: TRBJ2-1; clone_size: -; v_call: TRBV10-2; d_call: TRBD2; cdr3_nt: TGCGCCAGCAGGACGCGACTAGCGGGGGGGCTGAGTAATGAGCAGTTCTTC; cdr3_aa: CASRTRLAGGLSNEQFF
j_call: TRBJ1-1; clone_size: -; v_call: TRBV7-8; d_call: -; cdr3_nt: TGTGCCAGCAGCGCGACCCAAATGAACACTGAAGCTTTCTTT; cdr3_aa: CASSATQMNTEAFF
j_call: TRBJ1-2; clone_size: -; v_call: TRBV29-1; d_call: -; cdr3_nt: TGCAGCGTTGAAAATCCAGATCCTAACTATGGCTACACCTTC; cdr3_aa: CSVENPDPNYGYTF
j_call: TRBJ1-5; clone_size: -; v_call: TRBV5-1; d_call: -; cdr3_nt: TGCGCCAGCAGCTTGGTACGGCAGGGCCTCAATCAGCCCCAGCATTTT; cdr3_aa: CASSLVRQGLNQPQHF
j_call: TRBJ2-5; clone_size: once; v_call: TRBV5-4; d_call: TRBD2; cdr3_nt: TGTGCCAGCAGCTGGACTAGCGGGGGGGCCGAAGAGACCCAGTACTTC; cdr3_aa: CASSWTSGGAEETQYF
j_call: TRBJ1-6; clone_size: -; v_call: TRBV25-1; d_call: -; cdr3_nt: TGTGCCAGCAGTGAAGGGATCAGATATAATTCACCCCTCCACTTT; cdr3_aa: CASSEGIRYNSPLHF
j_call: TRBJ1-1; clone_size: -; v_call: TRBV7-8; d_call: -; cdr3_nt: TGTGCCAGCAGCTTTGACCAGGGGAACACTGAAGCTTTCTTT; cdr3_aa: CASSFDQGNTEAFF
j_call: TRBJ2-3; clone_size: -; v_call: TRBV7-6; d_call: -; cdr3_nt: TGTGCCAGCAGCTCCCCCACAGGATCCCGAGATACGCAGTATTTT; cdr3_aa: CASSSPTGSRDTQYF
j_call: TRBJ1-2; clone_size: few; v_call: TRBV29-1; d_call: -; cdr3_nt: TGCAGCGTTGAGGGAGGCAGGGGATTACCTAGCTACACCTTC; cdr3_aa: CSVEGGRGLPSYTF
j_call: TRBJ2-3; clone_size: once; v_call: TRBV30; d_call: TRBD2; cdr3_nt: TGTGCCTGCGCGGGGGGGCCTAGCGGGGGCACAGATACGCAGTATTTT; cdr3_aa: CACAGGPSGGTDTQYF
j_call: TRBJ2-7; clone_size: -; v_call: TRBV7-9; d_call: -; cdr3_nt: TGTGCCAGCAGCCCCAAGACCCTTCCCCACGAGCAGTACTTC; cdr3_aa: CASSPKTLPHEQYF
j_call: TRBJ2-3; clone_size: -; v_call: TRBV29-1; d_call: TRBD2; cdr3_nt: TGCAGCGTTGAAAGGGCTAGCGGGGGGATCACAGATACGCAGTATTTT; cdr3_aa: CSVERASGGITDTQYF
j_call: TRBJ1-3; clone_size: -; v_call: TRBV7-3; d_call: -; cdr3_nt: TGTGCCAGCAGCTTAAACCCGAGAGGCTCTGGAAACACCATATATTTT; cdr3_aa: CASSLNPRGSGNTIYF
j_call: TRBJ2-1; clone_size: -; v_call: TRBV11-3; d_call: -; cdr3_nt: TGTGCCAGCAGCCTCAACGTTTGGTCAAGCTCCTACAATGAGCAGTTCTTC; cdr3_aa: CASSLNVWSSSYNEQFF
j_call: TRBJ2-7; clone_size: -; v_call: TRBV11-3; d_call: -; cdr3_nt: TGTGCCAGCAGCTTATTAACAGGCCGCCAGGTTGAGCAGTACTTC; cdr3_aa: CASSLLTGRQVEQYF
j_call: TRBJ2-6; clone_size: few; v_call: TRBV19; d_call: -; cdr3_nt: TGTGCCAGTAGTACACGGTTCAGATTAGGACAGCCCCCCGGCTCTGGGGCCAACGTCCTGACTTTC; cdr3_aa: CASSTRFRLGQPPGSGANVLTF
j_call: TRBJ2-7; clone_size: few; v_call: TRBV4-1; d_call: -; cdr3_nt: TGCGCCAGCAGCCAAGATACCGGGATATGGGACGAGCAGTACTTC; cdr3_aa: CASSQDTGIWDEQYF
j_call: TRBJ1-2; clone_size: once; v_call: TRBV5-1; d_call: -; cdr3_nt: TGCGCCAGCAGCTCCGTTGCCCTTCCGAACTATGGCTACACCTTC; cdr3_aa: CASSSVALPNYGYTF
j_call: TRBJ2-7; clone_size: -; v_call: TRBV7-2; d_call: -; cdr3_nt: TGTGCCAGCAGCTTAATACGCCTACAGGGTTCCTACGAGCAGTACTTC; cdr3_aa: CASSLIRLQGSYEQYF
j_call: TRBJ1-6; clone_size: -; v_call: TRBV6-1; d_call: -; cdr3_nt: TGTGCCAGCAGTGAAGGGGGCTTCCATTCACCCCTCCACTTT; cdr3_aa: CASSEGGFHSPLHF
j_call: TRBJ2-3; clone_size: -; v_call: TRBV28; d_call: -; cdr3_nt: TGTGCCAGCAGCCCACTCCCGGGGGAGTCAGATACGCAGTATTTT; cdr3_aa: CASSPLPGESDTQYF
j_call: TRBJ1-1; clone_size: -; v_call: TRBV5-4; d_call: -; cdr3_nt: TGTGCCAGCAGCTTGGTCGGGGGGCAGGACACTGAAGCTTTCTTT; cdr3_aa: CASSLVGGQDTEAFF
j_call: TRBJ2-7; clone_size: few; v_call: TRBV4-1; d_call: -; cdr3_nt: TGCGCCAGCAGCCAAGCCACAGGTATAGGCTACGAGCAGTACTTC; cdr3_aa: CASSQATGIGYEQYF
j_call: TRBJ1-1; clone_size: once; v_call: TRBV10-3; d_call: TRBD1; cdr3_nt: TGTGCCATCAGCTCGGGACAGGGGGGGTGGACTGAAGCTTTCTTT; cdr3_aa: CAISSGQGGWTEAFF
j_call: TRBJ2-7; clone_size: -; v_call: TRBV27; d_call: TRBD2; cdr3_nt: TGTGCCAGCAGTTTAAGGGGAGGGTCGGGCTACGAGCAGTACTTC; cdr3_aa: CASSLRGGSGYEQYF
j_call: TRBJ2-2; clone_size: -; v_call: TRBV11-2; d_call: -; cdr3_nt: TGTGCCAGCATCACGGACGGGCCCGGGGAGCTGTTTTTT; cdr3_aa: CASITDGPGELFF
j_call: TRBJ1-1; clone_size: few; v_call: TRBV4-1; d_call: -; cdr3_nt: TGCGCCAGCAGCCAAGCCCCCGGGAACACTGAAGCTTTCTTT; cdr3_aa: CASSQAPGNTEAFF
j_call: TRBJ2-6; clone_size: few; v_call: TRBV4-2; d_call: -; cdr3_nt: TGTGCCAGCAGCCTGGGGTCTGGGGCCAACGTCCTGACTTTC; cdr3_aa: CASSLGSGANVLTF
j_call: TRBJ2-4; clone_size: once; v_call: TRBV4-1; d_call: TRBD2; cdr3_nt: TGCGCCAGCAGCCAAGTTGGGCCCAGCGGGGTAAACATTCAGTACTTC; cdr3_aa: CASSQVGPSGVNIQYF
j_call: TRBJ1-3; clone_size: -; v_call: TRBV7-6; d_call: -; cdr3_nt: TGTGCCAGCAGCTCGCTGCAGGAGTCCTCTGGAAACACCATATATTTT; cdr3_aa: CASSSLQESSGNTIYF
j_call: TRBJ1-4; clone_size: -; v_call: TRBV19; d_call: -; cdr3_nt: TGTGCCAGTATAGGGACGAAGACACCAGGGGAAGTTGAAAAACTGTTTTTT; cdr3_aa: CASIGTKTPGEVEKLFF
j_call: TRBJ2-5; clone_size: -; v_call: TRBV4-1; d_call: -; cdr3_nt: TGCGCCAGCAGCTCTCACTCGGGGTCGGGGGGCCCCTGGGCACAAGAGACCCAGTACTTC; cdr3_aa: CASSSHSGSGGPWAQETQYF
j_call: TRBJ1-2; clone_size: -; v_call: TRBV5-4; d_call: -; cdr3_nt: TGTGCCAGCAGCCAAGACCAAGTGGGCAGCTCCTTCTATGGCTACACCTTC; cdr3_aa: CASSQDQVGSSFYGYTF
j_call: TRBJ2-7; clone_size: -; v_call: TRBV6-1; d_call: TRBD1; cdr3_nt: TGTGCCAGCAGCTACCGGGACAGCTACGAGCAGTACTTC; cdr3_aa: CASSYRDSYEQYF
j_call: TRBJ1-1; clone_size: -; v_call: TRBV9; d_call: -; cdr3_nt: TGTGCCAGCAGCGAAGAGGGCTGGAACACTGAAGCTTTCTTT; cdr3_aa: CASSEEGWNTEAFF
j_call: TRBJ1-1; clone_size: -; v_call: TRBV19; d_call: -; cdr3_nt: TGTGCCAGTAGTATAGGGCCGGGGACTGAAGCTTTCTTT; cdr3_aa: CASSIGPGTEAFF
j_call: TRBJ2-7; clone_size: once; v_call: TRBV29-1; d_call: -; cdr3_nt: TGCAGCGTCTGGACAGCCTACGAGCAGTACTTC; cdr3_aa: CSVWTAYEQYF
j_call: TRBJ1-2; clone_size: once; v_call: TRBV5-4; d_call: -; cdr3_nt: TGTGCCAGCAGCTTGAGACTGACGCAAAAAGACCTCTATGGCTACACCTTC; cdr3_aa: CASSLRLTQKDLYGYTF
j_call: TRBJ2-6; clone_size: -; v_call: TRBV7-2; d_call: -; cdr3_nt: TGTGCCAGGCCGGGACACGGCTCTGGGGCCAACGTCCTGACTTTC; cdr3_aa: CARPGHGSGANVLTF
j_call: TRBJ2-7; clone_size: -; v_call: TRBV13; d_call: -; cdr3_nt: TGTGCCAGCAGCTTAGGTGGACACTCGCTCTCCTACGAGCAGTACTTC; cdr3_aa: CASSLGGHSLSYEQYF
j_call: TRBJ1-2; clone_size: hyperexpanded; v_call: TRBV4-1; d_call: TRBD1; cdr3_nt: TGCGCCACGTCCCGGGACAGGGTCGGGATTGGTGGCTACACCTTC; cdr3_aa: CATSRDRVGIGGYTF
j_call: TRBJ1-2; clone_size: -; v_call: TRBV4-1; d_call: -; cdr3_nt: TGCGCCAGCAGCCAAGATACAGGCTATGGCTACACCTTC; cdr3_aa: CASSQDTGYGYTF
j_call: TRBJ1-2; clone_size: -; v_call: TRBV21-1; d_call: -; cdr3_nt: TGTGCCAGCAGCAACAGTGACTATGGCTACACCTTC; cdr3_aa: CASSNSDYGYTF
j_call: TRBJ1-5; clone_size: -; v_call: TRBV10-3; d_call: -; cdr3_nt: TGTGCCATCAGTCCATATAGCAATCAGCCCCAGCATTTT; cdr3_aa: CAISPYSNQPQHF
j_call: TRBJ1-2; clone_size: -; v_call: TRBV29-1; d_call: TRBD1; cdr3_nt: TGCAGCGTTGAAACAGGGGAGAACTATGGCTACACCTTC; cdr3_aa: CSVETGENYGYTF
j_call: TRBJ2-5; clone_size: -; v_call: TRBV21-1; d_call: -; cdr3_nt: TGTGCCAGCAGCAGAGCCCAGACTAGCGGGGGAATCGAGACCCAGTACTTC; cdr3_aa: CASSRAQTSGGIETQYF
j_call: TRBJ1-4; clone_size: -; v_call: TRBV19; d_call: -; cdr3_nt: TGTGCCAGTAGTGCGAGACAGATTCCGAATGAAAAACTGTTTTTT; cdr3_aa: CASSARQIPNEKLFF
j_call: TRBJ2-7; clone_size: once; v_call: TRBV5-5; d_call: TRBD1; cdr3_nt: TGTGCCAGCAGCTTGGGGGGACAGGGCTACGAGCAGTACTTC; cdr3_aa: CASSLGGQGYEQYF
j_call: TRBJ1-3; clone_size: -; v_call: TRBV2; d_call: -; cdr3_nt: TGTGCCAGCAGTGAAGGTTTTCTCTCTGGAAACACCATATATTTT; cdr3_aa: CASSEGFLSGNTIYF
j_call: TRBJ2-1; clone_size: -; v_call: TRBV5-5; d_call: -; cdr3_nt: TGTGCCAGCAGCTCCATGTTACAGGGAAGCGGGCAGTTCTTC; cdr3_aa: CASSSMLQGSGQFF
j_call: TRBJ2-7; clone_size: -; v_call: TRBV28; d_call: -; cdr3_nt: TGTGCCAGCAGTTTAGACTCGAGCTCCTACGAGCAGTACTTC; cdr3_aa: CASSLDSSSYEQYF
j_call: TRBJ1-2; clone_size: -; v_call: TRBV5-5; d_call: TRBD1; cdr3_nt: TGTGCCAGCAGCTCCCCCCGGACAGGTCTCATGGGTGGCTACACCTTC; cdr3_aa: CASSSPRTGLMGGYTF
j_call: TRBJ2-5; clone_size: once; v_call: TRBV6-5; d_call: TRBD2; cdr3_nt: TGTGCCAGCTCCCCAAGCGGGGGGGCCGCGGAGACCCAGTACTTC; cdr3_aa: CASSPSGGAAETQYF
j_call: TRBJ2-7; clone_size: -; v_call: TRBV28; d_call: -; cdr3_nt: TGTGCCAGCACACCGGACATTTCCTACGAGCAGTACTTC; cdr3_aa: CASTPDISYEQYF
j_call: TRBJ2-4; clone_size: -; v_call: TRBV29-1; d_call: -; cdr3_nt: TGCAGCGTTGGTGGGACCCCCTTAGCCAAAAACATTCAGTACTTC; cdr3_aa: CSVGGTPLAKNIQYF
j_call: TRBJ1-5; clone_size: -; v_call: TRBV10-3; d_call: -; cdr3_nt: TGTGCCACCCGACAGGAGAGTGGTGGCAATCAGCCCCAGCATTTT; cdr3_aa: CATRQESGGNQPQHF
j_call: TRBJ2-7; clone_size: few; v_call: TRBV27; d_call: TRBD2; cdr3_nt: TGTGCCAGCAGTTCTGGACTAGCAAGCGAGCAGTACTTC; cdr3_aa: CASSSGLASEQYF